The rows below give T cell receptor beta chains drawn from one sample of a study of OX40 agonist ivuxolimab in advanced cancers. TCRdb's copy holds only in-frame clones and misses some; the assay was immunoSEQ multiplex PCR. The table shows 90,000 to 150,000 clones, with roughly nine tenths occurring only once. Here the sequenced sample was CD4+ or CD8+ T cells sorted from blood, taken in a trial of the OX40 agonist ivuxolimab. Every receptor here comes from an adult with an advanced solid tumor such as melanoma, head and neck, liver or kidney cancer. CDR3s include the opening cysteine and the closing phenylalanine or tryptophan. A D gene is named only where the DNA matches it firmly. For some rows the clone size is stated as once, few or many, or as a class when expanded; others skip it.

V gene	D gene	clone size	J gene	CDR3 protein	CDR3 DNA
TRBV2	-	-	TRBJ2-3	CASREDRDSSTDTQYF	TGTGCCAGCAGGGAGGACAGAGACTCTAGCACAGATACGCAGTATTTT
TRBV7-2	TRBD2	-	TRBJ2-1	CASSPGLAGYNEQFF	TGTGCCAGCAGTCCGGGACTAGCGGGATACAATGAGCAGTTCTTC
TRBV30	-	-	TRBJ1-2	CAWRPGNRDGYTF	TGTGCCTGGAGACCCGGGAACAGGGACGGCTACACCTTC
TRBV2	TRBD1	-	TRBJ2-7	CASSRGGTGGFYEQYF	TGTGCCAGCAGCAGGGGTGGGACAGGGGGCTTCTACGAGCAGTACTTC
TRBV28	TRBD1	-	TRBJ2-1	CASSQDRGAYNEQFF	TGTGCCAGCAGTCAGGACAGGGGGGCCTACAATGAGCAGTTCTTC
TRBV28	-	once	TRBJ2-5	CAEGTSQSETQYF	TGTGCCGAGGGGACATCCCAGTCGGAGACCCAGTACTTC
TRBV15	-	-	TRBJ1-1	CATSRDGVDSSLVFF	TGTGCCACCAGCAGAGATGGGGTGGATAGCAGTTTGGTATTCTTT
TRBV5-1	-	-	TRBJ2-2	CASSLEISAVGLFF	TGCGCCAGCAGCTTGGAGATCTCCGCGGTTGGGCTGTTTTTT
TRBV18	-	-	TRBJ1-3	CASSYGRGGNTIYF	TGTGCCAGCTCATACGGGAGAGGAGGAAACACCATATATTTT
TRBV6-6	TRBD1	-	TRBJ1-2	CASSAEDRGRGYGYTF	TGTGCCAGCAGTGCCGAGGACAGGGGGCGCGGGTATGGCTACACCTTC
TRBV7-2	-	-	TRBJ2-3	CASTVTTSTDTQYF	TGTGCCAGCACCGTGACAACTAGCACAGATACGCAGTATTTT
TRBV2	-	-	TRBJ2-4	CASLHGDSKNIQYF	TGTGCCAGCCTCCATGGGGACTCTAAAAACATTCAGTACTTC